This paragraph covers one TCR beta chain sequence. Its specific antigen is unknown. Base-call qualities are not available, and no considerably larger clone is one nucleotide away. For sequencing of the TCRbeta CDR3 region, genomic DNA was extracted from the sorted cells. TCRbeta CDR3 regions were sequenced using the immunoSEQ Assay. TCRdb limited this immuneACCESS table to in-frame rearrangements with V and J called. A share of clones is missing; checked studies link under half to unresolved V genes, and the rest is unexplained. For this sample there are tens of thousands of clones; about 80% appear just once. The top ten clones comprise around 12% of the sample. Cut back by 8 bases and 6 bases, the V and J ends lie 12 bases apart. The CDR3 starts with the cysteine, ends with the phenylalanine, and has 12 residues. CDR3 DNA only is kept here, 36 bases in frame from base 1. CDR1 and CDR2 (MDHEN, SYDVKM) derive from the germline V gene.

This record belongs to a study of OX40 agonist ivuxolimab in advanced cancers. Study-wide context: Ivuxolimab, which targeted the costimulatory receptor OX40 (CD134), was an agonistic, fully human IgG2 monoclonal antibody. Intravenous ivuxolimab was administered to patients every 2 weeks at six dose levels: 0.01, 0.1, 0.3, 1.5, 3 and 10 mg/kg. Among the roughly 54 dose-escalation patients, about 19 had hepatocellular carcinoma, 15 melanoma, 9 renal cell carcinoma and 9 head and neck cancer. In the dose-escalation cohort, nearly 85% of patients were male, and the mean age was around 60 years with a range of 23 to 79. Patients were allowed to have had prior anti-PD-1, anti-PD-L1 or anti-CTLA-4 therapy, and approximately 40% of the dose-escalation patients had previously received checkpoint inhibitors. Three dose-escalation patients achieved partial responses, one with hepatocellular carcinoma and two with cutaneous melanoma. Peripheral TCRbeta sequencing was intended to test whether TCR sequence diversity was altered and clonal T-cell expansion was caused by ivuxolimab. The paper describes the monotherapy dose-escalation part (N of about 50 patients) of the phase I trial of ivuxolimab.

Study-wide conclusions, independent of this receptor: On average, CD8+ T cells showed more expanded clones than CD4+ T cells after ivuxolimab. Low levels of normalized T-cell clonal expansion were also seen in some nonresponding patients. The antigen specificity of the peripheral T cells that underwent clonal expansion was not determined. In the 0.1-3.0 mg/kg groups, partial responders had among the lowest normalized peripheral clonal expansion, particularly in CD8+ T cells. At doses from 0.1 to 3.0 mg/kg, clonal expansion was seen in both CD4+ and CD8+ blood T cells between baseline and week 6.

Patients with a history of autoimmune disease or receiving systemic immunosuppression were excluded from the trial. Peripheral blood for TCR sequencing was collected from all dose cohorts at baseline, on cycle 4 day 1, and on cycle 7 day 1. The samples were taken from a phase I, first-in-human, multicenter, open-label dose-escalation trial of ivuxolimab. Adults with locally advanced or metastatic melanoma, renal cell, hepatocellular, or head and neck squamous cell carcinoma were enrolled in the trial. Before TCR sequencing, CD4+ T cells and CD8+ T cells from peripheral blood were sorted into separate populations.

This receptor was taken from an adult with an advanced solid tumor such as melanoma, head and neck, liver or kidney cancer. The sequence is built from TRBV28 and TRBJ2-3; the D gene is unclear. The starting material was CD4+ or CD8+ T cells sorted from blood, obtained in a trial of the OX40 agonist ivuxolimab. The DNA reads TGTGCCAGCTCCCTCGGGTGGGATACGCAGTATTTT. This codes for CASSLGWDTQYF.